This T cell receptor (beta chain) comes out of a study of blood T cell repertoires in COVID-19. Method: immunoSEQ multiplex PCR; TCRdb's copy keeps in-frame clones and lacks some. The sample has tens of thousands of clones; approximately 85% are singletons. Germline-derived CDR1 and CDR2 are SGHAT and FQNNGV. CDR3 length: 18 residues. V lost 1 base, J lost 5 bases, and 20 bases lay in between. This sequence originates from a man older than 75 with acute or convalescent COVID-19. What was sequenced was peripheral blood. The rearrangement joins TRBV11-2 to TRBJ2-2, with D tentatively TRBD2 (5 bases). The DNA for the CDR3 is TGTGCCAGCAGCTTAGCCCCCCATAGTGGGAGCGGTACCGGGGAGCTGTTTTTT. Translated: CASSLAPHSGSGTGELFF. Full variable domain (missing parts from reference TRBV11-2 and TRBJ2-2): EAGVAQSPRYKIIEKRQSVAFWCNPISGHATLYWYQQILGQGPKLLIQFQNNGVVDDSQLPKDRFSAERLKGVDSTLKIQPAKLEDSAVYLCASSLAPHSGSGTGELFFGEGSRLTVL.